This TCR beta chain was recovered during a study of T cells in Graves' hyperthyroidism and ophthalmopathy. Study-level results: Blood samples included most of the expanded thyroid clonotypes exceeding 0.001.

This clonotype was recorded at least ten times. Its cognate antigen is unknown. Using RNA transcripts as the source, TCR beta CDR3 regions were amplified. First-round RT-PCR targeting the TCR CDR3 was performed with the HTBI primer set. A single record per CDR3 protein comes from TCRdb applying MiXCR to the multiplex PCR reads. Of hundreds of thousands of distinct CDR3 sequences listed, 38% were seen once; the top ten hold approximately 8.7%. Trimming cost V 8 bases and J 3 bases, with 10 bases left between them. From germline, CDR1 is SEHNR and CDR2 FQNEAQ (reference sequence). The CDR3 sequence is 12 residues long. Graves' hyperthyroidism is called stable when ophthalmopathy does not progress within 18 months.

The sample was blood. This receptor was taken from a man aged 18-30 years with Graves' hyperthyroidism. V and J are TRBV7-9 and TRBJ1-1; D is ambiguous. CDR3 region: CASGADDTEAFF. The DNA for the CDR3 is TGTGCCAGCGGCGCCGACGACACTGAAGCTTTCTTT.